These 27 T cell receptor beta chains came from one sample sequenced in a study of OX40 agonist ivuxolimab in advanced cancers. Sequencing was performed with immunoSEQ multiplex PCR; in TCRdb, only in-frame clones are kept and a portion is missing. The repertoire holds around 67,000 clones, with 88% as singletons. The sample was CD4+ or CD8+ T cells sorted from blood, taken in a trial of the OX40 agonist ivuxolimab. The receptor set was obtained from an adult with an advanced solid tumor such as melanoma, head and neck, liver or kidney cancer.

This clone was observed a few times. This chain connects TRBV5-8 to TRBJ2-7; D is perhaps TRBD1 (5 bases). The CDR3 spans 14 residues. V dropped 0 bases and J dropped 5 bases, with 12 bases sitting between them. From germline, CDR1 is SGHTS and CDR2 YDEGEE. CDR3 region: CASSLGQSWDEQYF. The CDR3 DNA is TGTGCCAGCAGCTTGGGACAGTCTTGGGACGAGCAGTACTTC.

CDR3 sequence (DNA): TGCAGCGTCTCTCAGGGGGATAGCAATCAGCCCCAGCATTTT. This gives the protein CSVSQGDSNQPQHF. J is TRBJ1-5 and V is TRBV29-1; 7 nucleotides agree with TRBD1. In germline, CDR1 is SQVTM, CDR2 ANQGSEA. This CDR3 comprises 14 residues. After removal of 6 bases from V and 0 bases from J, the junction contained 5 bases not matched to a gene.

V gene TRBV6-1 combines with J gene TRBJ1-2, with D unclear. Germline assignment: CDR1 MNHNS and CDR2 SASEGT. This CDR3 region has 10 residues. V was cut by 10 bases and J by 1 base, with 4 bases left in between. The DNA for the CDR3 is TGTGCCACCCATAACTATGGCTACACCTTC. Translating gives CATHNYGYTF.

V and J are TRBV7-2 and TRBJ1-4; tentatively, D is TRBD1 (6 bases). Germline-derived CDR1 and CDR2 are SGHTA and FQGNSA. Deletions cut 4 bases from V and 8 bases from J, with 8 bases between. This CDR3 has 12 residues. This CDR3 is CASSSDREKLFF. As DNA, the CDR3 is TGTGCCAGCAGCTCGGACAGAGAAAAACTGTTTTTT.

The J gene is TRBJ1-4, the V gene TRBV10-2; D is unclear. There are 13 residues in the CDR3. Germline V gene sequence: CDR1 WSHSY, CDR2 SAAADI. V lost 4 bases and J 8 bases, leaving 11 bases between the germline ends. The CDR3 sequence is CASSVGGREKLFF. CDR3 DNA sequence: TGCGCCAGCAGTGTGGGAGGGCGGGAAAAACTGTTTTTT.

The genes are TRBV7-2 and TRBJ1-1; 10 nucleotides agree with TRBD1. Germline V lookup: CDR1 SGHTA, CDR2 FQGNSA. With 4 bases clipped from V and 2 bases from J, the junction kept 10 bases outside the gene matches. The CDR3 has 17 amino acids. As DNA, the CDR3 is TGTGCCAGCAGCTCTGGACAGGGGGTTACACTAAACACTGAAGCTTTCTTT. It is translated as CASSSGQGVTLNTEAFF. Full variable domain (rest looked up from reference TRBV7-2 and TRBJ1-1): GAGVSQSPSNKVTEKGKDVELRCDPISGHTALYWYRQSLGQGLEFLIYFQGNSAPDKSGLPSDRFSAERTGGSVSTLTIQRTQQEDSAVYLCASSSGQGVTLNTEAFFGQGTRLTVV.

The V call is TRBV5-1, the J call TRBJ2-3; 10 nucleotides align to TRBD2. Germline CDR1 and CDR2: SGHRS and YFSETQ. This CDR3 has 16 amino acids. V lost 0 bases, J lost 5 bases, and 6 bases stayed unmatched. CDR3 region: CASSLEPSGRGDTQYF. The CDR3 nucleotides read TGCGCCAGCAGCTTGGAGCCTAGCGGGAGAGGAGATACGCAGTATTTT.

The chain combines TRBV6-6 with TRBJ2-3, with D perhaps matching TRBD1 (5 bases). Trimming left V 7 bases short and J 2 bases short, with 10 bases between. Per germline, CDR1 MNHNY and CDR2 SVGAGI (reference sequence). CDR3 length: 13 residues. CDR3 nucleotide sequence: TGTGCCAGCACGGCACAGGCCACAGATACGCAGTATTTT. The encoded protein is CASTAQATDTQYF.

The rearrangement joins TRBV18 to TRBJ2-1; 10 bases align to TRBD2. CDR3 length: 16 residues. Germline assignment: CDR1 KGHSH and CDR2 LQKENI. V lost 2 bases and J lost 4; bases outside the gene matches: 5. CDR3 amino acids: CASSPVATSGYNEQFF. In nucleotides, the CDR3 is TGTGCCAGCTCACCAGTTGCGACTAGCGGGTACAATGAGCAGTTCTTC.

The rearrangement joins TRBV7-6 to TRBJ2-1, with D possibly TRBD2 on 6 matching bases. V lost 1 base and J lost 8, with 12 bases in between. CDR3 length: 14 residues. In germline, CDR1 is SGHVS, CDR2 FNYEAQ. CDR3 coding DNA: TGTGCCAGCAGCTTAGTCGCGGAGGGAGATGAGCAGTTCTTC. Residues: CASSLVAEGDEQFF. The whole variable domain, filled in from reference TRBV7-6 and TRBJ2-1, reads GAGVSQSPRYKVTKRGQDVALRCDPISGHVSLYWYRQALGQGPEFLTYFNYEAQQDKSGLPNDRFSAERPEGSISTLTIQRTEQRDSAMYRCASSLVAEGDEQFFGPGTRLTVL.

The chain employs TRBV28 and TRBJ1-5; no clear D. In germline, CDR1 is MDHEN, CDR2 SYDVKM. Trimming pared 4 bases from V and 6 bases from J, leaving 4 bases between. The CDR3 covers 11 residues. The CDR3 is CASSSGQPQHF. In nucleotides, the CDR3 is TGTGCCAGCAGTTCTGGTCAGCCCCAGCATTTT.

This clone was seen a single time. This chain uses TRBV21-1 with TRBJ2-7; the tabulated D call, TRBD2, remains unverified against the DNA. TRBV21-1 is a pseudogene locus. This CDR3 comprises 17 residues. The DNA of the CDR3 is TGTGCCAGCAGCAAAGAGAGACTAGCGGGAGCGAAGCGCGAGCAGTACTTC. Translating gives CASSKERLAGAKREQYF.

About this clone: Different DNA sequences within this sample yield the same CDR3. The rearrangement uses TRBV19 and TRBJ1-5; 8 bases match TRBD1. The germline gives CDR1 LNHDA, CDR2 SQIVND (reference sequence). The CDR3 sequence is 14 residues long. V lost 4 bases and J lost 4; bases outside the gene matches: 3. The CDR3 protein is CASSTTGGNQPQHF. For the CDR3, the DNA is TGTGCCAGTAGTACTACAGGGGGAAATCAGCCCCAGCATTTT.

The chain uses TRBV19 and TRBJ2-7; 8 nucleotides align to TRBD2. After removal of 5 bases from V and 2 bases from J, the junction contained 11 bases not matched to a gene. The germline V gene encodes CDR1 LNHDA and CDR2 SQIVND (reference sequence). CDR3 length: 16 amino acids. CDR3 nucleotide sequence: TGTGCCAGTAGTCCCAGAAGCGGGGGCCGGACCTACGAGCAGTACTTC. It is translated as CASSPRSGGRTYEQYF.

To note about this clone: Its ends do not fully match the called genes, so a read error is possible. The CDR3 loop reads CANSLTGGNTEAFF. The DNA of the CDR3 is TGTGCCAACAGCTTAACAGGGGGGAACACTGAAGCTTTCTTT. The chain employs TRBV11-3 and TRBJ1-1; 8 nucleotides match TRBD1. The V gene's germline CDR1 is SGHNT and CDR2 YENEEA. The CDR3 sequence is 14 residues long. Combining the CDR3 with reference TRBV11-3 and TRBJ1-1 gives the whole variable domain EAGVVQSPRYKIIEKKQPVAFWCNPISGHNTLYWYLQNLGQGPELLIRYENEEAVDDSQLPKDRFSAERLKGVDSTLKIQPAELGDSAVYLCANSLTGGNTEAFFGQGTRLTVV.

V usage is TRBV9 and J usage is TRBJ2-2; 13 bases are a match to TRBD2. Trimming cost V 3 bases and J 2 bases; bases outside gene matches: 7. This CDR3 region has 18 residues. In germline, CDR1 is SGDLS, CDR2 YYNGEE. The CDR3 DNA sequence: TGTGCCAGCAGCGCTGGGGGACTAGCGGGATCTAACACCGGGGAGCTGTTTTTT. Residues: CASSAGGLAGSNTGELFF.

V and J are TRBV19 and TRBJ1-5; D possibly corresponds to TRBD1 (6 bases). Trimming took off 8 bases at V and 6 bases at J, with 23 bases between the two ends. The CDR3 length is 16 residues. Per germline, CDR1 LNHDA and CDR2 SQIVND (reference sequence). CDR3 sequence reads: CASRHGGGGLGQPQHF. The CDR3 nucleotides are TGTGCCAGTCGCCACGGGGGGGGCGGCTTAGGTCAGCCCCAGCATTTT.

The chain employs TRBV19 and TRBJ1-6; D unresolved. V lost 4 bases, J lost 0 bases, and 4 bases lay in between. The CDR3 consists of 14 residues. Per germline, CDR1 LNHDA and CDR2 SQIVND (reference sequence). CDR3 residues: CASSRSSYNSPLHF. DNA for the CDR3: TGTGCCAGTAGTAGGAGCTCCTATAATTCACCCCTCCACTTT.

The J gene is TRBJ2-5, the V gene TRBV11-2, with D tentatively TRBD2 (6 bases). Germline V lookup: CDR1 SGHAT, CDR2 FQNNGV. V lost 7 bases and J 1 base, leaving 10 bases between the germline ends. This CDR3 contains 13 residues. In DNA, the CDR3 is TGTGCCAGCACTCCGGGGGTCCAAGAGACCCAGTACTTC. Translation gives CASTPGVQETQYF.

As for this clone: The sample holds other DNA sequences that translate to the same CDR3. The rearrangement uses TRBV25-1 and TRBJ2-1; 11 bases align to TRBD2. There are 14 residues in the CDR3. J lost 7 bases, V lost 3 bases, and 2 bases had no gene match. Germline CDR1 and CDR2: MGHDK and SYGVNS. The CDR3 loop is CASSDRLAGNEQFF. The CDR3 nucleotides read TGTGCCAGCAGTGACCGACTAGCGGGAAATGAGCAGTTCTTC.

The genes are TRBV7-2 and TRBJ2-5; D may be TRBD1 (6 bases). Germline-derived CDR1 and CDR2 are SGHTA and FQGNSA. The germline V and J ends were trimmed by 0 bases and 5 bases, with 10 bases remaining between them. The CDR3 extends over 14 amino acids. The CDR3 nucleotides are TGTGCCAGCAGCTTAGCGCGGCAGGGGGAGACCCAGTACTTC. Translated: CASSLARQGETQYF. The full variable domain, completed using reference TRBV7-2 and TRBJ2-5, is GAGVSQSPSNKVTEKGKDVELRCDPISGHTALYWYRQSLGQGLEFLIYFQGNSAPDKSGLPSDRFSAERTGGSVSTLTIQRTQQEDSAVYLCASSLARQGETQYFGPGTRLLVL.

This clone is a singleton in its sample. This chain uses TRBV5-4 with TRBJ2-3, with D hard to call. This CDR3 is built from 18 residues. V was pared by 4 bases and J by 0 bases, with 21 bases between. Germline V gene sequence: CDR1 SGHNT, CDR2 YYREEE (reference sequence). CDR3 protein: CASSPWLRSSSSTDTQYF. The CDR3 nucleotides read TGTGCCAGCAGCCCCTGGCTGCGTTCTTCATCTAGCACAGATACGCAGTATTTT.

This rearrangement joins TRBV18 to TRBJ1-3, with D possibly TRBD1 on 5 matching bases. CDR1 is KGHSH, CDR2 LQKENI, per germline. Trimming took 3 bases from V and 3 from J, leaving 6 bases between them. This CDR3 has 13 residues. CDR3 nucleotide sequence: TGTGCCAGCTCACCTCAGGGTGGAAACACCATATATTTT. As protein: CASSPQGGNTIYF.

The chain couples TRBV19 to TRBJ1-1, with TRBD1 matching over 7 bases. In germline, CDR1 is LNHDA, CDR2 SQIVND (reference sequence). This CDR3 has 17 amino acids. V gave up 3 bases and J gave up 1 base; unmatched junction bases: 11. CDR3 bases: TGTGCCAGTAGTATTGATCCCCCTCGACAGGGGAACACTGAAGCTTTCTTT. Its protein product is CASSIDPPRQGNTEAFF.

V and J are TRBV19 and TRBJ1-6; D gene unclear. Germline V CDR1 and CDR2: LNHDA, SQIVND (reference sequence). Trimming cost V 3 bases and J 7 bases, with 13 bases left between them. CDR3 length: 15 amino acids. CDR3 sequence (DNA): TGTGCCAGTAGTATTAGCATAGGGTCCAATTCACCCCTCCACTTT. This translates into CASSISIGSNSPLHF.

The chain recombines TRBV5-5 with TRBJ2-7, with 10 positions matching TRBD1. CDR3 length: 14 amino acids. V lost 4 bases, J lost 2 bases, and 3 bases stayed unmatched. CDR1 and CDR2 from the germline V gene are SGHKS and YYEKEE (reference sequence). The CDR3 DNA sequence: TGTGCCAGCAGCGGGGACAGGGGAACCTACGAGCAGTACTTC. As protein: CASSGDRGTYEQYF.

J is TRBJ1-2 and V is TRBV2; D may be TRBD1 (5 bases). The germline V and J ends were trimmed by 7 bases and 6 bases, with 18 bases remaining between them. Germline V gene lookup returns CDR1 SNHLY and CDR2 FYNNEI. The CDR3 contains 14 residues. The CDR3 DNA reads TGTGCCAGCATAATGGACTCCAGGGTAAATGGCTACACCTTC. It encodes CASIMDSRVNGYTF.